Sequencing of this TCR beta chain was carried out in a study of vaccination and CD4 T cells after COVID-19. This clonotype was counted a few times. Its target is not known. Treatment indicated: approximately 9-day PBMC culture with coronavirus spike peptide pools or control peptides (ViraFEST assay). An unexposed donor provided the CD4+ T cells, which were collected before the COVID-19 pandemic (2011-2018). Using peptide pools, antigen-specific T cells were expanded in ViraFEST before TCRs were sequenced. This CDR3 is 15 amino acids long. Looked up from germline, CDR1 is SNHLY and CDR2 is FYNNEI. V was cut by 2 bases and J by 1 base, with 9 bases left in between. An Oncomine TCR Beta short-read assay was used to sequence the DNA from cultured CD4+ T cells. TCRdb ran MiXCR on the PCR reads and lists one entry per CDR3 protein. The table includes roughly 9,200 distinct CDR3 sequences, 34% detected once.

The specimen sequenced was CD4+ T cells from blood, cultured in vitro. This sequence was found in a human donor in good health. V is TRBV2 and J is TRBJ1-5, with D unclear. The CDR3 spells CASSESLGSNQPQHF. Written as DNA, the CDR3 is TGTGCCAGCAGTGAATCTTTGGGCAGCAATCAGCCCCAGCATTTT.